The 23 T cell receptor beta chains listed next were all sequenced from one sample in a study of cytomegalovirus exposure and HLA in healthy donors. Measured with immunoSEQ multiplex PCR; TCRdb has only the in-frame clones, and not every one. The table records under 200,000 clones, around 80% of them present only once. The specimen was PBMCs. The receptors here all came from a woman aged 25 to 39 in good health and CMV-seronegative.

The chain is built from TRBV5-6 and TRBJ1-6; 9 bases map to TRBD1. The germline V gene encodes CDR1 SGHDT and CDR2 YYEEEE. This CDR3 contains 15 residues. After removal of 5 bases from V and 4 bases from J, the junction contained 4 bases not matched to a gene. CDR3 sequence (DNA): TGTGCCAGCAGTTTCGGGACAGGGTATAATTCACCCCTCCACTTT. The encoded protein is CASSFGTGYNSPLHF.

This clone is a singleton in its sample. The V gene is TRBV10-1, the J gene TRBJ2-7, with TRBD1 identical over 9 bases. With 10 bases clipped from V and 3 bases from J, the junction kept 7 bases outside the gene matches. CDR1 and CDR2 (germline): WNHNN, SYGVQD (reference sequence). The CDR3 has 13 amino acids. Here the CDR3 reads CANSTGGVYEQYF. CDR3 sequence (DNA): TGCGCCAATTCGACAGGGGGAGTCTACGAGCAGTACTTC.

This chain joins TRBV5-1 and TRBJ2-5; D is perhaps TRBD2 (5 bases). Deletions cut 5 bases from V and 2 bases from J, with 10 bases between. CDR3 size: 13 residues. Germline V gene data show CDR1 as SGHRS and CDR2 as YFSETQ. CDR3 DNA: TGCGCCAGCAGTCGGGGATGGCAAGAGACCCAGTACTTC. This codes for CASSRGWQETQYF. Supplemented by reference TRBV5-1 and TRBJ2-5, the full variable domain reads KAGVTQTPRYLIKTRGQQVTLSCSPISGHRSVSWYQQTPGQGLQFLFEYFSETQRNKGNFPGRFSGRQFSNSRSEMNVSTLELGDSALYLCASSRGWQETQYFGPGTRLLVL.

The chain uses TRBV18 and TRBJ2-3, with 7 bases aligning to TRBD2. The CDR3 has 16 amino acids. V shed 3 bases and J 2 bases; nucleotides not matched to a gene: 8. Germline CDR1 KGHSH, CDR2 LQKENI. Here the CDR3 reads CASSPLLAKHTDTQYF. For the CDR3, the DNA is TGTGCCAGCTCACCTCTACTAGCGAAACACACAGATACGCAGTATTTT.

This rearrangement joins TRBV2 to TRBJ2-5; D unresolved. V was cut by 6 bases and J by 5 bases, with 19 bases left in between. Germline loops: CDR1 SNHLY, CDR2 FYNNEI. The CDR3 totals 15 residues. The CDR3 spells CASRIFSTAVETQYF. DNA of the CDR3: TGTGCCAGCAGGATATTCAGCACGGCGGTGGAGACCCAGTACTTC.

The chain joins TRBV29-1 to TRBJ1-5; 10 positions agree with TRBD1. The CDR3 has 13 amino acids. V dropped 2 bases and J dropped 10; count of bases not matched to a gene: 5. The germline V gene has CDR1 SQVTM and CDR2 ANQGSEA. The CDR3 DNA reads as TGCAGCGTTGAACCGGGACAGGGGCTTCCCCAGCATTTT. Residues: CSVEPGQGLPQHF.

V and J are TRBV6-1 and TRBJ2-4, with 8 bases that match TRBD1. The CDR3 covers 15 residues. V lost 7 bases and J lost 5; bases outside the gene matches: 10. CDR1 and CDR2 from the germline V gene are MNHNS and SASEGT. CDR3 protein: CASTPDRGGENIQYF. The CDR3 nucleotides are TGTGCCAGCACCCCCGACAGGGGTGGGGAAAACATTCAGTACTTC.

The chain uses TRBV9 and TRBJ2-2, with D perhaps matching TRBD2 (5 bases). Per the germline V gene, CDR1 is SGDLS and CDR2 is YYNGEE. This CDR3 comprises 12 residues. V lost 4 bases and J 7 bases, leaving 8 bases between the germline ends. CDR3 loop: CASSTAGGELFF. CDR3 nucleotide sequence: TGTGCCAGCAGCACGGCGGGCGGGGAGCTGTTTTTT.

The CDR3 sequence is CASSWGQGGEKLFF. The CDR3 nucleotides are TGCGCCAGCAGCTGGGGACAGGGTGGGGAAAAACTGTTTTTT. The chain joins TRBV5-1 to TRBJ1-4; TRBD1 aligns across 9 bases. This CDR3 region has 14 residues. Trimming cost V 3 bases and J 8 bases; bases outside gene matches: 5. Germline V gene sequence: CDR1 SGHRS, CDR2 YFSETQ.

This rearrangement joins TRBV5-6 to TRBJ1-5; D is unclear. The V and J ends lost 4 bases and 2 bases respectively, with 19 bases between them. The CDR3 has 17 amino acids. Germline V gene data show CDR1 as SGHDT and CDR2 as YYEEEE. The CDR3 DNA reads TGTGCCAGCAGCCGCCGGAACGCGGGATGGGGCAATCAGCCCCAGCATTTT. This translates into CASSRRNAGWGNQPQHF.

The CDR3 loop reads CASRPTGQDYGYTF. The CDR3 DNA is TGCGCCAGCAGACCCACGGGACAGGATTATGGCTACACCTTC. This chain links TRBV5-1 with TRBJ1-2; TRBD1 matches at 8 bases. The CDR3 runs to 14 residues. V was clipped by 5 bases and J by 5 bases; unmatched bases: 8. Germline-derived CDR1 and CDR2 are SGHRS and YFSETQ.

V usage is TRBV18 and J usage is TRBJ2-7, with 9 bases that match TRBD2. Germline CDR1 is KGHSH and CDR2 is LQKENI. The CDR3 contains 16 residues. V shed 6 bases, J shed 0 bases, and the junction held 9 bases outside the gene matches. The CDR3, as DNA: TGTGCCAGCTCCTTAGCGGGGGTGACGTCCTCCTACGAGCAGTACTTC. The encoded protein is CASSLAGVTSSYEQYF.

The gene calls are TRBV28 and TRBJ1-1; the match to TRBD1 covers 10 bases. Germline V gene data show CDR1 as MDHEN and CDR2 as SYDVKM. This CDR3 spans 17 amino acids. Germline trimming cut 2 bases from V and 4 bases from J; bases unmatched to any gene: 10. The DNA of the CDR3 is TGTGCCAGCAGTTTACCCGGGACAGGGGTCGTCGGCACTGAAGCTTTCTTT. Its translation: CASSLPGTGVVGTEAFF. The full variable domain, with the rest looked up from reference TRBV28 and TRBJ1-1, is DVKVTQSSRYLVKRTGEKVFLECVQDMDHENMFWYRQDPGLGLRLIYFSYDVKMKEKGDIPEGYSVSREKKERFSLILESASTNQTSMYLCASSLPGTGVVGTEAFFGQGTRLTVV.

The chain links TRBV6-5 to TRBJ1-1, with 7 nucleotides matching TRBD1. The ends lost 6 bases at V and 0 bases at J; junction bases unmatched: 7. This CDR3 spans 15 amino acids. The V gene's germline CDR1 is MNHEY and CDR2 SVGAGI. The CDR3 coding sequence is TGTGCCAGCAGACAGGGGTATGACTTGAACACTGAAGCTTTCTTT. It specifies CASRQGYDLNTEAFF.

This chain links TRBV5-1 with TRBJ2-5; D gene ambiguous. V gave up 0 bases and J gave up 3 bases, with 9 bases separating them. Germline V gives CDR1 SGHRS, CDR2 YFSETQ. The CDR3 is made up of 14 amino acids. In nucleotides, the CDR3 is TGCGCCAGCAGCTTGGCCGGGTCCGAAGAGACCCAGTACTTC. This encodes CASSLAGSEETQYF.

This clone was found once. The chain uses TRBV2 and TRBJ2-1; 8 bases are a match to TRBD1. Per germline, CDR1 SNHLY and CDR2 FYNNEI. J gave up 2 bases and V 6 bases, and 6 bases lay outside the gene matches. The length of the CDR3 is 15 residues. The CDR3 reads CASSADRGTYNEQFF. The CDR3 nucleotides read TGTGCCAGCAGCGCTGACAGGGGCACCTACAATGAGCAGTTCTTC.

This clone was observed a few times. The chain combines TRBV11-1 with TRBJ2-1; TRBD1 matches at 9 bases. Germline V CDR1 and CDR2: SGHAT, FQDESV (reference sequence). V shed 5 bases and J 8 bases; nucleotides not matched to a gene: 13. The CDR3 covers 16 residues. The CDR3 region is CASSRTGTGRMDEQFF. CDR3 nucleotide sequence: TGTGCCAGCAGCCGAACCGGGACAGGGCGTATGGATGAGCAGTTCTTC.

This clone was picked up a small number of times. The J gene is TRBJ2-1, the V gene TRBV15; 14 positions agree with TRBD2. The ends lost 4 bases at V and 6 bases at J; junction bases unmatched: 2. In germline, CDR1 is LNHNV, CDR2 YYDKDF (reference sequence). CDR3 size: 15 residues. The CDR3 region is CATSTGTSGSNEQFF. The CDR3 DNA reads as TGTGCCACCAGCACCGGGACTAGCGGGAGCAATGAGCAGTTCTTC.

V is TRBV29-1 and J is TRBJ1-1; 8 bases map to TRBD1. The CDR3 has 13 residues. V dropped 7 bases and J dropped 5; count of bases not matched to a gene: 9. The germline V gene encodes CDR1 SQVTM and CDR2 ANQGSEA. In DNA, the CDR3 is TGCAGCGCCTGCCTGGACAGGGCAACTGAAGCTTTCTTT. This codes for CSACLDRATEAFF.

J is TRBJ2-1 and V is TRBV18, with 7 bases that match TRBD1. Germline CDR1 is KGHSH and CDR2 is LQKENI. The CDR3 spans 14 residues. The J segment lost 7 bases and the V segment lost 4 bases, leaving 7 bases of the junction unmatched. In DNA, the CDR3 is TGTGCCAGCTCACGCGACAGGGAAAGGAATGAGCAGTTCTTC. Translation gives CASSRDRERNEQFF.

The count of this clone is one. The CDR3 loop is CAWSRAPITDTQYF. CDR3 bases: TGTGCCTGGAGTCGCGCCCCTATCACAGATACGCAGTATTTT. The chain links TRBV30 to TRBJ2-3; D is undetermined. This CDR3 contains 14 residues. Trimming took off 2 bases at V and 2 bases at J, with 11 bases between the two ends. The germline V gene encodes CDR1 GTSNPN and CDR2 SVGIG (reference sequence). The variable domain in full, with the rest retrieved from reference TRBV30 and TRBJ2-3, is SQTIHQWPATLVQPVGSPLSLECTVEGTSNPNLYWYRQAAGRGLQLLFYSVGIGQISSEVPQNLSASRPQDRQFILSSKKLLLSDSGFYLCAWSRAPITDTQYFGPGTRLTVL.

V and J are TRBV10-3 and TRBJ2-1; TRBD1 agrees at 7 bases. Germline trimming cut 4 bases from V and 4 bases from J; bases unmatched to any gene: 7. CDR3 length equals 15 residues. The germline V gene has CDR1 ENHRY and CDR2 SYGVKD. CDR3 nucleotide sequence: TGTGCCATCAGTGGTGGGACAGAATTATACAATGAGCAGTTCTTC. Protein: CAISGGTELYNEQFF.

This chain uses TRBV28 with TRBJ2-6; 7 positions match TRBD1. Germline V gene data show CDR1 as MDHEN and CDR2 as SYDVKM. CDR3 size: 15 residues. Trimming at V came to 7 bases and at J to 0 bases, leaving 3 bases not matched to a gene. The CDR3 bases are TGTGCCAGCACCAACAGGGGCTCTGGGGCCAACGTCCTGACTTTC. Its translation: CASTNRGSGANVLTF.